These 6 T cell receptor delta chains came from one sample sequenced in a study of Vδ1+ human thymocytes (dated by TCRdb to 2016 to 2019). Study-wide findings and limitations: In contrast to oligoclonal peripheral blood repertoires, thymic TRG and TRD repertoires appeared to be highly polyclonal with Gaussian CDR3 length distributions.

The reads were generated on an Illumina MiSeq. RNA extraction was performed with the RNeasy mini kit, and reverse transcription was done with Superscript III. CDR3 amplicons were generated by multiplex PCR with pooled V-gene forward primers and a constant-region reverse primer carrying Illumina adaptor overhangs. Via CATT, TCRdb reprocessed the public reads, and rows with identical DNA were then joined. Counted in this sample were over 45,000 delta-chain clones; approximately 16% of them appeared once. The top ten clonotypes cover about 0.5% of the sample. For these TCRs, the target antigens are not known. Sequencing was carried out using Vdelta1+ gamma-delta thymocytes from the thymus. Reading the label with the study, this specimen's cell subset or site is: FACS-sorted CD3+ TCRalphabeta- TCRVdelta1+ TCRVdelta2- thymocytes. These receptors were taken from a boy under three years old who had congenital heart surgery.

This clone has just a few counts. This chain links TRDV1 with TRDJ1; D might be TRDD2 or TRDD3, each matching 7 bases. The CDR3 has 21 residues. Germline loops: CDR1 TSWWSYY, CDR2 QGS. Trimming took 3 bases from V and 0 from J, leaving 29 bases between them. CDR3 DNA: TGTGCTCTTGGGGATCCCTCTTTTCCTACTCCTGGGGGTCTCTACACCGATAAACTCATCTTT. It encodes CALGDPSFPTPGGLYTDKLIF.

As concerns this clone: Sequence at one end of the junction differs from germline and may be a read error. The chain links TRDV1 to TRDJ1; a possible D gene is TRDD3 (6 bases). Germline V lookup: CDR1 TSWWSYY, CDR2 QGS. The CDR3 totals 23 residues. CDR3 DNA: TGTGCTCTCGGGGAACCATCAATTCCTGTTCGGGGGGTACATTGGGGGTACACCGATAAACTCATCTTT. It specifies CALGEPSIPVRGVHWGYTDKLIF.

There are a few counts of this clone. The rearrangement uses TRDV1 and TRDJ1; D is uncertain. The CDR3 sequence is 17 residues long. The germline CDR1 and CDR2 sequences are TSWWSYY and QGS. V lost 0 bases to trimming and J lost 0 bases, with 14 bases between them. As DNA, the CDR3 is TGTGCTCTTGGGGAACTCCTGTACGGTGGTCACACCGATAAACTCATCTTT. Protein sequence: CALGELLYGGHTDKLIF.

This clone was counted a few times. The rearrangement joins TRDV2 to TRDJ1; 13 bases match TRDD3. CDR1 is GEAIGNYY, CDR2 EKD, per germline. The length of the CDR3 is 18 residues. Germline trimming cut 2 bases from V and 4 bases from J; bases unmatched to any gene: 12. CDR3 in DNA: TGTGCCTGTGACATCCGTACTGGGGGATACGAAAGGGGCGATAAACTCATCTTT. It specifies CACDIRTGGYERGDKLIF.

In this sample, this clone turned up a few times. The V call is TRDV1, the J call TRDJ1; either TRDD1 or TRDD3 may fit D (5 bases each). The V and J ends lost 1 base and 11 bases respectively, with 17 bases between them. Germline values: CDR1 TSWWSYY, CDR2 QGS. CDR3 size: 14 residues. The CDR3: CALGERIWEIGLIF. CDR3 in DNA: TGTGCTCTTGGGGAACGTATCTGGGAAATTGGGCTCATCTTT.

This clone has just a few counts. One end of the junction fails to match germline, which may point to a read error. This chain connects TRDV1 to TRDJ1; possibly TRDD2 or TRDD3 for D (7 bases each). This CDR3 has 23 amino acids. CDR1 is TSWWSYY, CDR2 QGS, per germline. Here the CDR3 DNA reads TGTGCCCTTGGGGAGAACCTCTTTCCTACGACTGGGGTCTCCGCTGGTAACACCGATAAACTCATCTTT. Its translation: CALGENLFPTTGVSAGNTDKLIF.